The sequence of this T cell receptor (beta chain) was determined in a study of cytomegalovirus exposure and HLA in healthy donors. As for the study in general: There were some 380 genotyped donors. Of these, 75% to 90% fell in the genetic ancestry cluster associated with self-reported Caucasian donors. The study's findings and limits: The study carried out a later analysis of TCR beta sequences. It associated approximately 15,000 of them with specific HLA alleles at a false discovery rate of 0.05.

Germline values: CDR1 SQVTM, CDR2 ANQGSEA. V was shortened by 2 bases and J by 7 bases, with 14 bases between the two germline ends. This CDR3 region has 13 residues. A multiplex PCR was run with 60 Vbeta primers and 13 Jbeta primers. Some clones are missing from TCRdb's copy, which holds only in-frame ones; the method was immunoSEQ multiplex PCR. The table lists about 230,000 clones, 85% of them singletons. A remark on this clone: Its antigen is as yet unknown.

The origin of this receptor is a human donor in good health. Sequenced: PBMCs. The chain carries TRBV29-1 and TRBJ1-1; unclear D gene. The CDR3 loop reads CSVEIPGSVEAFF. CDR3 nucleotide sequence: TGCAGCGTTGAAATTCCCGGTTCGGTTGAAGCTTTCTTT.